This section outlines one TCR beta chain sequence together with its context. Its antigen is not identified. The source of the sample is a study of cytomegalovirus exposure and HLA in healthy donors. Study findings and constraints: Clonal expansion, a later analysis showed, was greater in HLA-associated TCR beta chains than in equally common others. One later analysis reportedly identified an Asian-associated ancestry cluster that showed fewer N-insertions than the approximately 670-donor mean.

The PCR had 60 Vbeta and 13 Jbeta primers. Sequencing used immunoSEQ multiplex PCR; TCRdb keeps in-frame clones, though not all of them. The data show some 140,000 clones, with roughly 80% seen just once and about 1% held by the top ten. The CDR3 runs to 15 residues. V was clipped by 2 bases and J by 2 bases; unmatched bases: 5. Germline V gives CDR1 SGDLS, CDR2 YYNGEE. This receptor was obtained from a man aged 18-30 years in good health and CMV-seronegative. Input material: PBMCs. J is TRBJ2-5 and V is TRBV9, with TRBD1 matching over 8 bases. This CDR3 reads CASSVTGTGQETQYF. In DNA, the CDR3 is TGTGCCAGCAGCGTTACCGGGACAGGACAAGAGACCCAGTACTTC. The full variable domain, with the rest looked up from reference TRBV9 and TRBJ2-5, is DSGVTQTPKHLITATGQRVTLRCSPRSGDLSVYWYQQSLDQGLQFLIQYYNGEERAKGNILERFSAQQFPDLHSELNLSSLELGDSALYFCASSVTGTGQETQYFGPGTRLLVL.